This paragraph reports one T cell receptor (beta chain). Original methodology: It was from reference gene primer amplification that nucleated cell counts were estimated. The repertoire was sequenced with immunoSEQ multiplex PCR; TCRdb's copy has only in-frame clones and lacks some. V and J calls and clone size follow that table, whereas D and trimming were derived from the DNA. The sample yields about 80,000 clones, about four fifths seen once. The sample is drawn from a study of blood T cell repertoires in COVID-19. Study summary: From the United States, Italy and Spain came samples of acute and convalescent COVID-19. In each case, the material was cDNA or gDNA derived from T cells, B-cell-depleted T cells, or PBMCs.

Germline-derived CDR1 and CDR2 are LGHDT and YNNKEL (reference sequence). The CDR3 loop spans 15 amino acids. V shed 3 bases and J shed 4 bases, with 12 bases lying between them. This receptor was identified in a man aged 55 to 69 with acute or convalescent COVID-19. Sequenced: peripheral blood. The V call is TRBV3-1 (or the pseudogene TRBV3-2), the J call TRBJ1-4; TRBD1 is a possible D gene (6 bases). This CDR3 reads CASSHTSGDNEKLFF. CDR3 DNA sequence: TGTGCCAGCAGCCACACCTCAGGGGATAATGAAAAACTGTTTTTT.